Described below is a single T cell receptor beta chain sequence and its context. Authors' processing steps: For nucleated cells, counts were estimated from reference gene primer amplification. Sequenced by immunoSEQ multiplex PCR; TCRdb stores in-frame clones only, minus some. For V, J and clone size, that table is used; D and trimming come from the DNA. Of about 250,000 clones listed, around 82% were seen once; the top ten hold around 5.4%. The length of the CDR3 is 14 residues. Deletions cut 3 bases from V and 0 bases from J, with 9 bases between. Germline V gene lookup returns CDR1 KGHSH and CDR2 LQKENI. The sample is drawn from a study of blood T cell repertoires in COVID-19. Across the study: Samples taken during acute and convalescent COVID-19 were collected in the United States, Italy and Spain. From T cells, B-cell-depleted T cells, or PBMCs came the material, which was cDNA or gDNA.

The sequenced material came from peripheral blood. This TCR came from an elderly man with acute or convalescent COVID-19. The genes are TRBV18 and TRBJ2-7; weak D call: TRBD2 (5 bases). The CDR3 loop reads CASSPIGSSYEQYF. The CDR3 nucleotides are TGTGCCAGCTCACCTATAGGGAGCTCCTACGAGCAGTACTTC.